This paragraph covers one TCR beta chain sequence. The antigen remains undetermined. Deletions cut 3 bases from V and 5 bases from J, with 20 bases between. Germline V gene sequence: CDR1 GTSNPN, CDR2 SVGIG (reference sequence). The CDR3 has 15 residues. The table came from immunoSEQ multiplex PCR; TCRdb's copy has only in-frame clones and leaves some out. The sample yields over 400,000 clones, around 95% seen once. This entry is derived from a study of shared clonotypes between healthy human individuals. Study conclusions and caveats: Relative to clonotypes present in all four donors, those not shared had lower generation probabilities. What rarefaction showed was incomplete sorted-subset sequencing despite large depth.

The chain recombines TRBV30 with TRBJ2-7; D is possibly TRBD2 (6 bases). What was sequenced was naive CD4+ T cells sorted from blood. Regarding subset: CD45RA+ positively selected. This sequence was found in a woman in her thirties in good health. The CDR3 DNA sequence: TGTGCCTGGAGCCTTGCGGGGTGGTCGGGCGACGAGCAGTACTTC. Translation gives CAWSLAGWSGDEQYF.